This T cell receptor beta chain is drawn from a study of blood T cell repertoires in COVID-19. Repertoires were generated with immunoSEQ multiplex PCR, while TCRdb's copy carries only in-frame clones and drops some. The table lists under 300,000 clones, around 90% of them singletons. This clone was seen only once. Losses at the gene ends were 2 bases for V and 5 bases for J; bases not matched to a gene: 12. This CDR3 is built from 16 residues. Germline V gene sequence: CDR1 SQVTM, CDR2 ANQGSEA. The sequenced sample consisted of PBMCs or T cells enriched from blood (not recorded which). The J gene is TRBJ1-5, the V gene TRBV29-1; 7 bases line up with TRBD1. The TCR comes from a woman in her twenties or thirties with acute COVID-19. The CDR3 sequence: CSVECAPTGVDQPQHF. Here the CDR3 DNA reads TGCAGCGTTGAATGTGCGCCCACAGGGGTGGATCAGCCCCAGCATTTT. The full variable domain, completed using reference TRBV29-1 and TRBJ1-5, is SAVISQKPSRDICQRGTSLTIQCQVDSQVTMMFWYRQQPGQSLTLIATANQGSEATYESGFVIDKFPISRPNLTFSTLTVSNMSPEDSSIYLCSVECAPTGVDQPQHFGDGTRLSIL.